This TCR beta chain was identified during a study of cytomegalovirus exposure and HLA in healthy donors. Study background: Prior work identified around 120 million unique TCR beta sequences in 150 million to 200 million T cells.

CDR1 and CDR2 from the germline V gene are SGHTA and FQGNSA. The CDR3 consists of 16 residues. V trimming: 7 bases; J trimming: 2 bases; junction bases outside the gene matches: 10. PCR used 60 Vbeta primers and 13 Jbeta primers. Data came from immunoSEQ multiplex PCR; TCRdb stores just in-frame clones and leaves some out. The sample includes just over 150,000 clones, 75% to 80% seen only once; the top ten take 0.98%. Study-wide points: Clonal expansion, a later analysis showed, was greater in HLA-associated TCR beta chains than in equally common others. An analysis that came later showed most CMV-associated TCR beta chains appearing HLA-restricted.

Notes on this clone: The antigen remains unidentified.

The sequence was obtained from a woman in her fifties or sixties in good health and CMV-seropositive. The sequenced material came from PBMCs. V gene TRBV7-2 combines with J gene TRBJ2-2; 7 bases are a match to TRBD2. CDR3 in DNA: TGTGCCAGCACCACTGGATGGGGGGGTAACACCGGGGAGCTGTTTTTT. As protein: CASTTGWGGNTGELFF.